The 15 T cell receptor beta chains reported below all come from one sample, sequenced in a study of blood T cell repertoires in COVID-19. Measured with immunoSEQ multiplex PCR; TCRdb has only the in-frame clones, and not every one. This sample yields tens of thousands of clones, of which over 85% are seen a single time; over 10% belongs to the top ten. Sequencing used peripheral blood. The receptors come from a man aged 80 or over with acute or convalescent COVID-19.

The gene calls are TRBV11-2 and TRBJ2-2, with 10 positions matching TRBD1. J lost 6 bases, V lost 5 bases, and 3 bases had no gene match. Germline V gene lookup returns CDR1 SGHAT and CDR2 FQNNGV. This CDR3 has 14 residues. CDR3 nucleotide sequence: TGTGCCAGCAGCGCCGGGACAGGGGCCGGGGAGCTGTTTTTT. This encodes CASSAGTGAGELFF.

The chain couples TRBV10-3 to TRBJ2-3; 8 nucleotides match TRBD2. CDR3 size: 14 residues. From germline, CDR1 is ENHRY and CDR2 SYGVKD. V dropped 4 bases and J dropped 4; count of bases not matched to a gene: 4. DNA of the CDR3: TGTGCCATCAGTGCGGGGGGGGCCCCAGATACGCAGTATTTT. This sequence encodes CAISAGGAPDTQYF.

J is TRBJ1-1 and V is TRBV7-8; D may be TRBD1 (5 bases). Germline CDR1 and CDR2: SGHVS and FQNEAQ. The CDR3 consists of 13 residues. The V end lost 4 bases, the J end lost 4 bases, and 10 bases lay between the germline ends. The CDR3 sequence is CASSSRRGTEAFF. CDR3 nucleotide sequence: TGTGCCAGCAGCTCACGGAGGGGCACTGAAGCTTTCTTT.

The J gene is TRBJ2-7, the V gene TRBV3-1 (or the pseudogene TRBV3-2); the match to TRBD1 covers 7 bases. The CDR3 spans 12 residues. The germline V gene has CDR1 LGHDT and CDR2 YNNKEL (reference sequence). Unmatched junction bases numbered 5, after V lost 6 bases and J lost 6 bases. The CDR3 loop reads CASRDRMGEQYF. CDR3 coding DNA: TGTGCCAGCAGGGACAGGATGGGCGAGCAGTACTTC.

The V call is TRBV5-1, the J call TRBJ1-6, with D perhaps matching TRBD1 (6 bases). The length of the CDR3 is 16 residues. The germline gives CDR1 SGHRS, CDR2 YFSETQ. V gave up 0 bases and J gave up 10 bases, with 17 bases separating them. Here the CDR3 DNA reads TGCGCCAGCAGCTTGGAAAGGGGGTGGACTGGGTCACCCCTCCACTTT. This encodes CASSLERGWTGSPLHF.

The chain links TRBV5-6 to TRBJ1-1; D is unresolved. Per the germline V gene, CDR1 is SGHDT and CDR2 is YYEEEE. This CDR3 region has 13 residues. V lost 0 bases to trimming and J lost 5 bases, with 8 bases between them. This CDR3 reads CASSLDRKTEAFF. CDR3 bases: TGTGCCAGCAGCTTGGACAGAAAAACTGAAGCTTTCTTT.

The chain recombines TRBV2 with TRBJ2-1, with TRBD1 as a possible D gene (6 bases). Per the germline V gene, CDR1 is SNHLY and CDR2 is FYNNEI. The CDR3 has 14 amino acids. Deletions cut 2 bases from V and 4 bases from J, with 9 bases between. In nucleotides, the CDR3 is TGTGCCAGCAGTGAATGGACAGCTTACAATGAGCAGTTCTTC. This translates into CASSEWTAYNEQFF.

The V call is TRBV28, the J call TRBJ1-2; 8 bases match TRBD1. The CDR3 has 11 amino acids. CDR1 and CDR2 from the germline V gene are MDHEN and SYDVKM. The ends lost 5 bases at V and 7 bases at J; junction bases unmatched: 0. The CDR3 DNA follows: TGTGCCAGCAGTCAGGGGGCTGGCTACACCTTC. Amino acids: CASSQGAGYTF.

This chain connects TRBV2 to TRBJ2-3; weak D call: TRBD1 (6 bases). Germline CDR1 is SNHLY and CDR2 is FYNNEI. Between the trimmed V and J ends, which lost 7 bases and 0 bases, there was a span of 23 bases. This CDR3 is built from 18 residues. This chain's CDR3 is CASKQGRRLMPSTDTQYF. As DNA, the CDR3 is TGTGCCAGCAAACAGGGACGGAGGCTTATGCCTAGCACAGATACGCAGTATTTT.

V and J are TRBV19 and TRBJ1-5, with 9 bases identical to TRBD1. Germline values: CDR1 LNHDA, CDR2 SQIVND (reference sequence). The CDR3 is 16 residues long. The V segment lost 5 bases and the J segment 1 base; nucleotides outside the gene matches: 6. This CDR3 is CASSQTGGESNQPQHF. Written as DNA, the CDR3 is TGTGCCAGTAGTCAGACAGGGGGAGAGAGCAATCAGCCCCAGCATTTT.

The genes are TRBV19 and TRBJ2-1, with 16 bases aligning to TRBD2. CDR1 is LNHDA and CDR2 is SQIVND in the germline V gene (reference sequence). The CDR3 runs 14 residues. V lost 7 bases and J lost 13; bases outside the gene matches: 7. DNA for the CDR3: TGTGCCAGTACACCGGGACTAGCGGGGGGGAGACAGTTCTTC. It codes for CASTPGLAGGRQFF.

The rearrangement uses TRBV2 and TRBJ2-3; TRBD1 aligns across 8 bases. This CDR3 has 14 residues. The J segment lost 4 bases and the V segment lost 0 bases, leaving 0 bases of the junction unmatched. The germline gives CDR1 SNHLY, CDR2 FYNNEI. CDR3 residues: CASSEATGADTQYF. Here the CDR3 DNA reads TGTGCCAGCAGTGAAGCGACAGGGGCAGATACGCAGTATTTT.

V is TRBV3-1 (or the pseudogene TRBV3-2) and J is TRBJ1-3; unclear D gene. Trimming left V 0 bases short and J 3 bases short, with 3 bases between. Germline V gene lookup returns CDR1 LGHDT and CDR2 YNNKEL (reference sequence). This CDR3 has 13 amino acids. The CDR3 nucleotides read TGTGCCAGCAGCCAAGATAGTGGAAACACCATATATTTT. Translated, it gives CASSQDSGNTIYF.

This clone occurred once. This chain links TRBV5-6 with TRBJ1-2; weak D call: TRBD1 (5 bases). Trimming removed 0 bases at V and 8 bases at J, with 11 bases between. The CDR3 sequence is 13 residues long. The V gene's germline CDR1 is SGHDT and CDR2 YYEEEE. The CDR3 nucleotides read TGTGCCAGCAGCTTGGACAGGACCAGGGGCTACACCTTC. This gives the protein CASSLDRTRGYTF.

Of note for this clone: The same CDR3 can be traced to other DNA sequences in this sample. The rearrangement links TRBV7-9 to TRBJ2-3; D perhaps matches TRBD1 (5 bases). The CDR3 length is 14 residues. The germline CDR1 and CDR2 sequences are SEHNR and FQNEAQ (reference sequence). Deletions cut 1 base from V and 2 bases from J, with 7 bases between. The CDR3 loop reads CASSLEGSTDTQYF. CDR3 coding DNA: TGTGCCAGCAGCTTAGAGGGGTCCACAGATACGCAGTATTTT.